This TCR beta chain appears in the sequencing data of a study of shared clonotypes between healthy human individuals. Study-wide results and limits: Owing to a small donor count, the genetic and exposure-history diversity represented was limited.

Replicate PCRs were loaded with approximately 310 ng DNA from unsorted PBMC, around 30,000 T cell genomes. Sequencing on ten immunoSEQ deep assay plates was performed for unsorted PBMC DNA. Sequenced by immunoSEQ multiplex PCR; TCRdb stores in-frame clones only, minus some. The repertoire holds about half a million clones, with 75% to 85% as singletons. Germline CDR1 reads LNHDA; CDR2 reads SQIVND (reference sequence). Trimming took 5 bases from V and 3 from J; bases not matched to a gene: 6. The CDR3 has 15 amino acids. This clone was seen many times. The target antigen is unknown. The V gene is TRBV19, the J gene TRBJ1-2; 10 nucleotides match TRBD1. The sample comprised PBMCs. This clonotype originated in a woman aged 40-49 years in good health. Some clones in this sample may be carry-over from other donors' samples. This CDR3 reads CASSPGQGVYYGYTF. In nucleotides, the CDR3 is TGTGCCAGTAGTCCCGGACAGGGGGTATACTATGGCTACACCTTC.